A selection of T cell receptor beta chains follows, all from one sample in a study of blood T cell repertoires in COVID-19. The table came from immunoSEQ multiplex PCR; TCRdb's copy has only in-frame clones and leaves some out. The sample carries some 200,000 clones, 75% to 85% recorded once. Sequenced material: peripheral blood. The receptors were sampled from a woman aged 25 to 39 with COVID-19, enrolled during active disease. The CDR3 runs from the conserved cysteine through the conserved F or W. The D gene is left open where the match is weak. A row's size may be missing; if present it is once, few, many or a size class.

v_call,j_call,d_call,clone_size,cdr3_nt,cdr3_aa
TRBV24-1,TRBJ1-1,-,-,TGTGCCACCAGTGATGGACAGCTGAACACTGAAGCTTTCTTT,CATSDGQLNTEAFF
TRBV6-6,TRBJ2-1,TRBD2,-,TGTGCCAGCAGTTACGATGGGCGGGAGGCATACAATGAGCAGTTCTTC,CASSYDGREAYNEQFF
TRBV29-1,TRBJ1-1,-,-,TGCAGCGTTGCAGCGACTTCGACAGGGAACACTGAAGCTTTCTTT,CSVAATSTGNTEAFF
TRBV28,TRBJ2-7,TRBD1,-,TGTGCCAGCAGTGAATCGACAGGGGATCGACACGAGCAGTACTTC,CASSESTGDRHEQYF
TRBV9,TRBJ2-2,-,-,TGTGCCAGCAGCGTGCAGGGGACAACGAACACCGGGGAGCTGTTTTTT,CASSVQGTTNTGELFF
TRBV5-1,TRBJ1-1,TRBD1,-,TGCGCCAGCAGCTATGACAGGGAAGGGTCTGAAGCTTTCTTT,CASSYDREGSEAFF
TRBV15,TRBJ2-7,TRBD1,-,TGTGCCACCAGCAGCCCTTCCGGGACAGAGAGCTCCTACGAGCAGTACTTC,CATSSPSGTESSYEQYF
TRBV5-4,TRBJ2-2,TRBD2,-,TGTGCCAGCAGCGGGGGACTAGCGGGAGGACGCACCGGGGAGCTGTTTTTT,CASSGGLAGGRTGELFF
TRBV25-1,TRBJ1-2,-,few,TGTGCCAGCATGCGGGGGAATCGAGGCTACACCTTC,CASMRGNRGYTF
TRBV5-6,TRBJ2-1,TRBD1,-,TGTGCCAGCTCGACAGGGGCCGGTGAGCAGTTCTTC,CASSTGAGEQFF
TRBV7-2,TRBJ2-7,TRBD2,-,TGTGCCAGCAGCGGGGGGGTTACCTACGAGCAGTACTTC,CASSGGVTYEQYF
TRBV24-1,TRBJ1-1,TRBD1,-,TGTGCCACCAGTGATCCGGGACAGGGTTCCTTTGGAGCTTTCTTT,CATSDPGQGSFGAFF
TRBV30,TRBJ1-4,-,-,TGTGCCTGGAGCGGTGGAACTAATGAAAAACTGTTTTTT,CAWSGGTNEKLFF
TRBV5-1,TRBJ1-1,TRBD1,-,TGCGCCAGCGGACTGACAGGGGGGGTGACTGAAGCTTTCTTT,CASGLTGGVTEAFF
TRBV3-1/TRBV3-2,TRBJ2-3,-,-,TGTGCCATCCGCGCATGGACAGATACGCAGTATTTT,CAIRAWTDTQYF
TRBV20-1,TRBJ1-2,TRBD1,-,TGCAGTGCCCCTCCAGGGGGGAGCTACACCTTC,CSAPPGGSYTF
TRBV19,TRBJ2-5,-,once,TGTGCCAGTAGCCATGGGGTGTCCGGGGGAGAGACCCAGTACTTC,CASSHGVSGGETQYF
TRBV30,TRBJ1-2,TRBD1,once,TGTGCCTGGAGCGGCGGACAGGGGCAAGGCTACACCTTC,CAWSGGQGQGYTF
TRBV28,TRBJ2-3,-,-,TGTGCCAGCAGCAGAATAGATACGCAGTATTTT,CASSRIDTQYF
TRBV19,TRBJ1-5,-,-,TGTGCCAGTAGCCCCTATCAGGGCAATCAGCCCCAGCATTTT,CASSPYQGNQPQHF
TRBV4-3,TRBJ2-3,-,-,TGCGCCAGCAGCCAAGATACATCCGCAACGCAGTATTTT,CASSQDTSATQYF
TRBV5-6,TRBJ2-1,TRBD1,-,TGTGCCAGCAGCTTATACCCCGGGACAGGGACCGATGAGCAGTTCTTC,CASSLYPGTGTDEQFF
TRBV29-1,TRBJ1-1,TRBD1,-,TGCAGCGTTGTGAGCCAGGGGGTTGAAGCTTTCTTT,CSVVSQGVEAFF
TRBV7-9,TRBJ2-7,TRBD1,-,TGTGCCAGCAGCTTCCATACAGGGGGGTACGAGCAGTACTTC,CASSFHTGGYEQYF
TRBV5-1,TRBJ2-7,TRBD2,-,TGCGCCAGCAGCTTGAGGGATGCGGGGGTGCAGTACTTC,CASSLRDAGVQYF
TRBV19,TRBJ1-3,-,many,TGTGCCAGTACCCAGATACAGTTGGGCGGAAACACCATATATTTT,CASTQIQLGGNTIYF
TRBV6-2/TRBV6-3,TRBJ2-7,-,-,TGTGCCAGCAGCTCTATTAATTCCTACGAGCAGTACTTC,CASSSINSYEQYF
TRBV5-1,TRBJ2-3,TRBD2,-,TGCGCCAGCAGCATACTAGCGGGGGACACAGATACGCAGTATTTT,CASSILAGDTDTQYF
TRBV4-3,TRBJ2-7,-,-,TGCGCCAGCAGCCAAGAGCGGCAGGGCTACGAGCAGTACTTC,CASSQERQGYEQYF
TRBV5-1,TRBJ2-7,-,-,TGCGCCAGCAGCCCGGGTCCCGACTCCTACGAGCAGTACTTC,CASSPGPDSYEQYF
TRBV7-8,TRBJ1-1,TRBD1,-,TGTGCCAGCAGCTTTAGCACCGGGACAGGGTCTTCTGAAGCTTTCTTT,CASSFSTGTGSSEAFF
TRBV5-4,TRBJ2-2,TRBD2,-,TGTGCCAGCAGCTACAGCGGGGGTAACACCGGGGAGCTGTTTTTT,CASSYSGGNTGELFF
TRBV7-3,TRBJ1-2,TRBD1,-,TGTGCCAGCAGCTTGGACAGGGAATATGGCTACACCTTC,CASSLDREYGYTF
TRBV28,TRBJ1-4,-,-,TGTGCCACTCGTCCGGGGCTGGGGGGTGAAAAACTGTTTTTT,CATRPGLGGEKLFF
TRBV7-9,TRBJ2-7,-,-,TGTGCCAGCAGCTCCCCGGGAACTAGAGGCGAGGAGCAGTACTTC,CASSSPGTRGEEQYF
TRBV19,TRBJ2-2,TRBD2,-,TGTGCCAGTAGTAAACGGGGGGGCACCGGGGAGCTGTTTTTT,CASSKRGGTGELFF
TRBV25-1,TRBJ2-7,TRBD1,-,TGTGCCAGCAGTGGTAGACAGGGGCGCTACGAGCAGTACTTC,CASSGRQGRYEQYF